One sample yielded the 11 T cell receptor beta chains listed below, sequenced in a study of Graves' ophthalmopathy and Graves' hyperthyroidism. Transcripts of RNA were the source for amplifying TCR beta CDR3 regions. Scientists carried out first-round RT-PCR using HTBI primers and then a second-round multiplex PCR. Each CDR3 protein gets one entry after TCRdb re-called the multiplex PCR reads with MiXCR. The sample has under 400,000 distinct CDR3 sequences, 17% seen once. Sequencing used peripheral blood. These receptors all come from an adult man with Graves' ophthalmopathy.

This clonotype was picked up many times. The chain has TRBV5-1 and TRBJ1-1, with TRBD1 identical over 8 bases. The germline V gene encodes CDR1 SGHRS and CDR2 YFSETQ. V was pared by 4 bases and J by 3 bases, with 5 bases of the junction left unmatched. The CDR3 contains 14 residues. The CDR3 reads CASSVGQGYTEAFF. In nucleotides, the CDR3 is TGCGCCAGCAGCGTCGGACAGGGCTACACTGAAGCTTTCTTT.

This clonotype was picked up many times. The V and J genes are TRBV3-1 and TRBJ1-1; the D is unclear. The CDR3 runs 13 residues. Germline-derived CDR1 and CDR2 are LGHDT and YNNKEL (reference sequence). V was clipped by 4 bases and J by 5 bases, with 11 bases between them. CDR3: CASSPARPTEAFF. CDR3 nucleotides: TGTGCCAGCAGCCCGGCGAGGCCAACTGAAGCTTTCTTT.

This clonotype showed up many times. This sequence joins TRBV14 and TRBJ2-5; D call uncertain. The germline V and J ends were trimmed by 2 bases and 4 bases, with 11 bases remaining between them. The CDR3 is 14 amino acids. CDR1 SGHDN and CDR2 FVKESK come from the germline V gene. CDR3: CASSQPPTAETQYF. CDR3 DNA: TGTGCCAGCAGCCAACCCCCCACAGCAGAGACCCAGTACTTC.

This clonotype was counted ten times or more. The chain employs TRBV27 and TRBJ1-1; the D gene is possibly TRBD1 (5 bases). The CDR3 runs to 15 residues. Between the trimmed V and J ends, which lost 4 bases and 0 bases, there was a span of 12 bases. The germline V gene encodes CDR1 MNHEY and CDR2 SMNVEV (reference sequence). The CDR3 spells CASSSGQGVNTEAFF. The CDR3 DNA follows: TGTGCCAGCAGTTCTGGTCAGGGAGTGAACACTGAAGCTTTCTTT.

The chain links TRBV12-3 or TRBV12-4 to TRBJ1-2; D possibly corresponds to TRBD1 (5 bases). V was pared by 6 bases and J by 8 bases, with 16 bases between. The CDR3 is 13 amino acids. The CDR3 sequence: CASSPRGTRGYTF. CDR3 bases: TGTGCCAGCAGCCCTCGGGGGACGAGGGGCTACACCTTC.

This clonotype was seen repeatedly, ten times or more. V gene TRBV29-1 combines with J gene TRBJ1-1; D is uncertain. CDR3 size: 11 residues. V was clipped by 6 bases and J by 8 bases, with 13 bases between them. From germline, CDR1 is SQVTM and CDR2 ANQGSEA. Here the CDR3 reads CSVQNIGEAFF. The CDR3 bases are TGCAGCGTACAGAATATCGGGGAAGCTTTCTTT.

This clonotype was detected only a few times. The rearrangement uses TRBV7-9 and TRBJ2-7, with D unresolved. The CDR3 consists of 15 residues. V was shortened by 1 base and J by 7 bases, with 17 bases between the two germline ends. Germline CDR1 reads SEHNR; CDR2 reads FQNEAQ (reference sequence). CDR3 DNA: TGTGCCAGCAGCTTAGTTATAAGCCGCTACGCGGAGCAGTACTTC. Translating it yields CASSLVISRYAEQYF. Full variable domain (missing parts from reference TRBV7-9 and TRBJ2-7): DTGVSQNPRHKITKRGQNVTFRCDPISEHNRLYWYRQTLGQGPEFLTYFQNEAQLEKSRLLSDRFSAERPKGSFSTLEIQRTEQGDSAMYLCASSLVISRYAEQYFGPGTRLTVT.

This clonotype was seen at least ten times. The chain combines TRBV20-1 with TRBJ2-7, with D perhaps matching TRBD1 (6 bases). This CDR3 is built from 14 residues. Germline V gene sequence: CDR1 DFQATT, CDR2 SNEGSKA (reference sequence). V was shortened by 5 bases and J by 0 bases, with 14 bases between the two germline ends. CDR3 amino acids: CSADDRGGSYEQYF. The CDR3 DNA reads as TGCAGTGCTGACGACAGAGGGGGCTCCTACGAGCAGTACTTC.

This clonotype was recorded at least ten times. The V call is TRBV5-6, the J call TRBJ2-5; 7 bases line up with TRBD2. The CDR3 contains 13 residues. The V and J ends lost 3 bases and 4 bases, in that order; junction bases with no gene match: 3. Germline lookup yields CDR1 SGHDT and CDR2 YYEEEE. DNA of the CDR3: TGTGCCAGCAGCTCGGGACTAATAGAGACCCAGTACTTC. This gives the protein CASSSGLIETQYF.

Many counts were recorded for this clonotype. The chain links TRBV6-2 or TRBV6-3 to TRBJ2-7; D not certain. Germline-derived CDR1 and CDR2 are MNHEY and SVGEGT. Trimming pared 0 bases from V and 2 bases from J, leaving 11 bases between. CDR3 length: 15 amino acids. The CDR3 loop reads CASSYSRDSTYEQYF. CDR3 coding DNA: TGTGCCAGCAGTTACTCCCGAGATAGCACCTACGAGCAGTACTTC.

This clonotype has ten or more counts. The chain recombines TRBV6-5 with TRBJ1-5; TRBD1 aligns across 7 bases. The V segment lost 4 bases and the J segment 4 bases; nucleotides outside the gene matches: 4. The CDR3 runs 14 residues. CDR1 and CDR2 (germline): MNHEY, SVGAGI. The CDR3 loop reads CASSLTGRNQPQHF. The DNA for the CDR3 is TGTGCCAGCAGTTTGACAGGGAGGAATCAGCCCCAGCATTTT.